In this sample, the clone carrying this T cell receptor beta chain turned up many times. Its antigen is unknown. This sample was taken from a study of Graves' ophthalmopathy and Graves' hyperthyroidism. Study overall: At the time of initial diagnosis and before any treatment, peripheral blood was collected.

Amplification targeted the TCR beta CDR3 regions, with RNA transcripts as the source material. The first-round RT-PCR employed HTBI primers together with the Qiagen OneStep RT-PCR kit. A multiplex PCR was then performed as the second round. TCRdb reanalysed the multiplex PCR reads using MiXCR and keeps one entry per CDR3 protein. The data hold hundreds of thousands of distinct CDR3 sequences, with around 20% observed a single time. CDR3 length: 14 amino acids. The germline V gene encodes CDR1 PRHDT and CDR2 FYEKMQ (reference sequence). J was trimmed by 2 bases and V by 3 bases; bases with no gene match: 4. Patients newly diagnosed with hyperthyroidism, under 2 months' duration, were aged 18 to 65, the study reports. Notes on the study in general: Cross-validated, the 13-signature model showed 87.88%/81.08% sensitivity/specificity, and 80%/75% in the test set.

Sequencing was carried out using peripheral blood. This clonotype originated in a woman younger than 35 with stable Graves' hyperthyroidism. The chain couples TRBV13 to TRBJ2-7; 7 bases align to TRBD2. In DNA, the CDR3 is TGTGCCAGCAGCTTCCTAGCGGCTACCTACGAGCAGTACTTC. Amino acid sequence: CASSFLAATYEQYF.